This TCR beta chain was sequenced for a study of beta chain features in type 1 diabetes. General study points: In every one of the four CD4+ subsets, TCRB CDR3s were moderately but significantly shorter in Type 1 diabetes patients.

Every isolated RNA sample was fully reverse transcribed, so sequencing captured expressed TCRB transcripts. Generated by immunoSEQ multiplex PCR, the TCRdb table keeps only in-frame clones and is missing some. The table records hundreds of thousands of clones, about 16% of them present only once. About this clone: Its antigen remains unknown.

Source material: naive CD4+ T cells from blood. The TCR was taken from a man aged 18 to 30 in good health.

The CDR3 here is CASGLRLGRDQSPDTQYF. The CDR3 bases are TGTGCTAGTGGTTTGCGACTGGGTAGAGACCAAAGCCCAGATACGCAGTATTTT. This chain joins TRBV12-5 and TRBJ2-3; no definite D call. V lost 2 bases and J 4 bases, leaving 22 bases between the germline ends. There are 18 residues in the CDR3. CDR1 and CDR2 from the germline V gene are LGHNT and FRNRAP.